One TCR beta chain is described in this entry. The source of the sample is a study of blood T cell repertoires in COVID-19. On the study more broadly: In each case, the material was cDNA or gDNA derived from T cells, B-cell-depleted T cells, or PBMCs.

This CDR3 spans 14 amino acids. The V gene lost 3 bases and the J gene lost 7 bases, with 16 bases spanning the gap. Germline-derived CDR1 and CDR2 are MDHEN and SYDVKM. The method was immunoSEQ multiplex PCR; TCRdb's version includes in-frame clones alone and lacks a portion of them. The sample records tens of thousands of clones, 75% to 85% being singletons. Sequenced material: peripheral blood. The gene calls are TRBV28 and TRBJ2-7; a weak D match, TRBD1 (6 bases). This clonotype was obtained from a woman of 80 years or more with active or convalescent COVID-19. DNA of the CDR3: TGTGCCAGCAGTTTCTCACAGGGAATTCGGGAGCAGTACTTC. Its protein product is CASSFSQGIREQYF.